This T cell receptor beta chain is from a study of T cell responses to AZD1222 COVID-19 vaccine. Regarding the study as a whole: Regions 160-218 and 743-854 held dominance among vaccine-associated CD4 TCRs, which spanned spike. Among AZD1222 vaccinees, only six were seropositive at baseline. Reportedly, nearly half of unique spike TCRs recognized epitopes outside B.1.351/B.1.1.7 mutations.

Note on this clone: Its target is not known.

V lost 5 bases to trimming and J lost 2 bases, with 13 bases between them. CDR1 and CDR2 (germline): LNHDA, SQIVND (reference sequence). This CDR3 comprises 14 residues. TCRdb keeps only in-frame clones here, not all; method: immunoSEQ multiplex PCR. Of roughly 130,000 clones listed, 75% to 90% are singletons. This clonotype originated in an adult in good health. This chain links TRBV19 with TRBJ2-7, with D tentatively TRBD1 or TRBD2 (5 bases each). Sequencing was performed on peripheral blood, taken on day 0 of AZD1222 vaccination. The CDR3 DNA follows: TGTGCCAGTAGTGGCCGGGACGGCCCCTACGAGCAGTACTTC. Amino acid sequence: CASSGRDGPYEQYF.